These 6 T cell receptor beta chains originate from one sample sequenced in a study of cytomegalovirus exposure and HLA in healthy donors. The PCR employed 60 Vbeta primers together with 13 Jbeta primers. Some clones are missing from TCRdb's copy, which holds only in-frame ones; the method was immunoSEQ multiplex PCR. The data hold around 130,000 clones, with around three fifths observed a single time. Sequencing used PBMCs. Receptor source: a male donor in good health and CMV-seronegative.

V is TRBV5-6 and J is TRBJ2-3; 13 nucleotides match TRBD2. CDR1 is SGHDT and CDR2 is YYEEEE in the germline V gene. With V trimmed by 7 bases and J by 2 bases, 4 bases remained unmatched. CDR3 size: 15 residues. In DNA form, the CDR3 reads TGTGCCAGCTGCACTAGCGGGGGGGTCACAGATACGCAGTATTTT. It translates to CASCTSGGVTDTQYF.

The chain carries TRBV18 and TRBJ1-1; possibly TRBD1 for D (5 bases). Between the trimmed V and J ends, which lost 2 bases and 4 bases, there was a span of 11 bases. From germline, CDR1 is KGHSH and CDR2 LQKENI. The CDR3 runs to 14 residues. The CDR3 region is CASSPGQGTTEAFF. In nucleotides, the CDR3 is TGTGCCAGCTCACCAGGGCAGGGTACCACTGAAGCTTTCTTT.

The chain combines TRBV30 with TRBJ2-5; weak D call: TRBD2 (6 bases). The CDR3 sequence is 12 residues long. The V end was cut by 3 bases, the J end by 5 bases, with 10 bases between. Per the germline V gene, CDR1 is GTSNPN and CDR2 is SVGIG (reference sequence). The CDR3: CAWRSSGETQYF. Here the CDR3 DNA reads TGTGCCTGGAGGTCCAGCGGGGAGACCCAGTACTTC.

V usage is TRBV4-3 and J usage is TRBJ1-1; D not resolved. This CDR3 contains 17 residues. V was pared by 0 bases and J by 3 bases, with 17 bases between. Germline V gene sequence: CDR1 LGHNA, CDR2 YSLEER. The CDR3 spells CASSQELVNRVDTEAFF. The CDR3 DNA follows: TGCGCCAGCAGCCAAGAATTGGTGAACCGGGTGGACACTGAAGCTTTCTTT.

The table lists this clone with a few counts. The chain is built from TRBV5-5 and TRBJ2-7, with D perhaps matching TRBD1 (6 bases). Trimming stripped 4 bases from V and 4 bases from J, with 24 bases between. This CDR3 has 17 amino acids. Germline V gene lookup returns CDR1 SGHKS and CDR2 YYEKEE (reference sequence). CDR3 sequence: CASSPLRTDNLMYEQYF. CDR3 nucleotide sequence: TGTGCCAGCAGCCCATTGCGGACAGACAACCTTATGTACGAGCAGTACTTC.

The chain links TRBV2 to TRBJ1-5; TRBD1 agrees at 8 bases. V dropped 1 base and J dropped 6; count of bases not matched to a gene: 5. Germline CDR1 SNHLY, CDR2 FYNNEI. The CDR3 has 15 amino acids. The chain's CDR3 is CASSEGQGNVQPQHF. In DNA form, the CDR3 reads TGTGCCAGCAGTGAAGGACAGGGGAACGTTCAGCCCCAGCATTTT.